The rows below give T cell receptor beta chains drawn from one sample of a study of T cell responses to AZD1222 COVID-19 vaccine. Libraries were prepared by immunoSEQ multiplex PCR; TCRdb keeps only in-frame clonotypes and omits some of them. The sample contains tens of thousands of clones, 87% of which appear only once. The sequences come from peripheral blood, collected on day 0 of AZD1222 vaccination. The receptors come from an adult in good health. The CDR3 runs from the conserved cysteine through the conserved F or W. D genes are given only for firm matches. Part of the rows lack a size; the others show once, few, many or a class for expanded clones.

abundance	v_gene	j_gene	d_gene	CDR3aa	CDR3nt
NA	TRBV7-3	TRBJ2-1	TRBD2	CASSLTGTSSNNEQFF	TGTGCCAGCAGCTTGACCGGGACTAGCTCGAACAATGAGCAGTTCTTC
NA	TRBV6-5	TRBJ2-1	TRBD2	CASNRLAGGHNEQFF	TGTGCCAGCAACCGACTAGCGGGGGGACACAATGAGCAGTTCTTC
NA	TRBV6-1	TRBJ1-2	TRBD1	CASSDRGQLYYGYTF	TGTGCCAGCAGTGATAGGGGACAGCTCTACTATGGCTACACCTTC
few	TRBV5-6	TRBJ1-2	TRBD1	CASSLQGGYGNTF	TGTGCCAGCAGCTTGCAGGGGGGATACGGCAACACCTTC
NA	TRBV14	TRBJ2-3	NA	CASSHGGWATTDTQYF	TGTGCCAGCAGCCATGGGGGATGGGCTACCACAGATACGCAGTATTTT
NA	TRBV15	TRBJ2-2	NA	CATTQRGGTGELFF	TGTGCCACCACCCAGAGAGGGGGCACCGGGGAGCTGTTTTTT
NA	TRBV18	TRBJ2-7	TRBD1	CASSRDSLSYEQYF	TGTGCCAGCTCACGGGACAGTCTATCCTACGAGCAGTACTTC
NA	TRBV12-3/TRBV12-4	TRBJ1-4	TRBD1	CASSLGTGEKLFF	TGTGCCAGCAGTCTCGGGACAGGGGAAAAACTGTTTTTT
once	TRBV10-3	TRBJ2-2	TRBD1	CAISETGATPTNTGELFF	TGTGCCATCAGTGAAACAGGGGCGACTCCTACGAACACCGGGGAGCTGTTTTTT
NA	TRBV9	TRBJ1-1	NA	CASSVGLLNTEAFF	TGTGCCAGCAGCGTGGGACTCCTGAACACTGAAGCTTTCTTT
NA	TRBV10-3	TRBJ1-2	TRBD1	CATGTGKSGGDGYTF	TGTGCCACCGGGACAGGGAAGAGCGGAGGGGATGGCTACACCTTC
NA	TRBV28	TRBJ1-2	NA	CASSLTGGGYGYTF	TGTGCCAGCAGTTTAACGGGTGGAGGCTATGGCTACACCTTC
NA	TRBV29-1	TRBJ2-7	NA	CSVEGTEDEQYF	TGCAGCGTTGAGGGGACGGAGGACGAGCAGTACTTC
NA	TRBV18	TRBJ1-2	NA	CASSPRRVYGYTF	TGTGCCAGCTCACCACGGAGGGTCTATGGCTACACCTTC
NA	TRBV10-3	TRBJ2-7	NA	CASSQGGDLGQQYF	TGTGCCAGCTCACAGGGGGGGGATTTGGGTCAGCAGTACTTC
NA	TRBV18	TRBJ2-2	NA	CASSPSLGKNSAGELFF	TGTGCCAGCTCACCATCCTTGGGGAAGAATAGCGCCGGGGAGCTGTTTTTT
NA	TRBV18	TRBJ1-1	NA	CASSPRGPEAFF	TGTGCCAGCTCACCAAGAGGACCCGAAGCTTTCTTT
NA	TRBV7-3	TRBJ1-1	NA	CASGSQGNTEAFF	TGTGCCAGCGGATCTCAGGGTAACACTGAAGCTTTCTTT
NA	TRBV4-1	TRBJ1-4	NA	CASSQERDSPVREKLFF	TGCGCCAGCAGCCAGGAACGGGACTCCCCTGTGAGGGAAAAACTGTTTTTT
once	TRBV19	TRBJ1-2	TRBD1	CASTQGANYGYTF	TGTGCCAGTACCCAGGGGGCTAACTATGGCTACACCTTC
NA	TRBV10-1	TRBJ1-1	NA	CASSRAGRNTEAFF	TGCGCCAGCAGCCGGGCAGGACGAAACACTGAAGCTTTCTTT
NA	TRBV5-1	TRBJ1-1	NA	CASSSAVGNTEAFF	TGCGCCAGCAGCTCCGCCGTCGGGAACACTGAAGCTTTCTTT
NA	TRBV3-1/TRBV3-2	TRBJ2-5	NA	CASSQDYFETQYF	TGTGCCAGCAGCCAAGACTACTTTGAGACCCAGTACTTC
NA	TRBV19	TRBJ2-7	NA	CASSDSLTYEQYF	TGTGCCAGTAGTGATAGTCTAACCTACGAGCAGTACTTC
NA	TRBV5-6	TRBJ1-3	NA	CASSLEIGKDTIYF	TGTGCCAGCAGCTTGGAAATAGGGAAGGACACCATATATTTT
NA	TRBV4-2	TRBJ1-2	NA	CASSQDRGTFYGYTF	TGTGCCAGCAGCCAAGATCGGGGCACGTTCTATGGCTACACCTTC
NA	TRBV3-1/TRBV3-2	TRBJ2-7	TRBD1	CASSLGTGYYEQYF	TGTGCCAGCAGCCTCGGGACAGGGTACTACGAGCAGTACTTC
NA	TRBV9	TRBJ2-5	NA	CASSVSRGKETQYF	TGTGCCAGCAGCGTATCCAGGGGCAAAGAGACCCAGTACTTC
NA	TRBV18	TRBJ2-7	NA	CASSPAAGTEYEQYF	TGTGCCAGCTCACCCGCCGCCGGGACGGAATACGAGCAGTACTTC